The clone carrying this T cell receptor beta chain has a count of ten or more. TCR beta CDR3 region amplification was performed from RNA transcripts. Initially, a first-round RT-PCR of the TCR CDR3 employed the HTBI primer set. A single record per CDR3 protein comes from TCRdb applying MiXCR to the multiplex PCR reads. Among approximately 710,000 distinct CDR3 sequences, roughly 17% were seen once, and the ten largest hold roughly a sixth. The data were taken from a study of T cells in Graves' hyperthyroidism and ophthalmopathy. The hyperthyroidism patients had all been newly diagnosed, and their disease duration was under 2 months. Their ages ranged from 18 to 65 years. CDR1 and CDR2 from the germline V gene are SGHRS and YFSETQ. V lost 4 bases, J lost 6 bases, and 17 bases lay in between. This CDR3 is built from 14 residues.

This sequence joins TRBV5-1 and TRBJ2-7; D is possibly TRBD1 (7 bases). The receptor was derived from a man between 50 and 59 years old with Graves' hyperthyroidism. Sequencing was done on a sample of blood. CDR3 protein: CASSAGQQMGEQYF. The CDR3 nucleotides are TGCGCCAGCAGCGCGGGACAGCAGATGGGCGAGCAGTACTTC.